The 7 T cell receptor beta chains below were found in one sample sequenced in a study of shared clonotypes between healthy human individuals. Only in-frame clones appear in the TCRdb table, and some are missing; sequencing was by immunoSEQ multiplex PCR. The sample records roughly 2.2 million clones, less than 95% being singletons. The sample was naive CD4+ T cells from PBMCs. The subset here: CD45RA+ positively selected. The receptor set was obtained from a young man in good health. Some clones in this sample may be carry-over from other donors' samples.

The rearrangement links TRBV19 to TRBJ2-3; D is perhaps TRBD1 (6 bases). This CDR3 has 15 residues. V lost 1 base to trimming and J lost 1 base, with 9 bases between them. CDR1 is LNHDA, CDR2 SQIVND, per germline (reference sequence). Written as DNA, the CDR3 is TGTGCCAGTAGTATAGCAAACAGGGGCACAGATACGCAGTATTTT. This codes for CASSIANRGTDTQYF. Looking up the rest from reference TRBV19 and TRBJ2-3 gives the full variable domain: DGGITQSPKYLFRKEGQNVTLSCEQNLNHDAMYWYRQDPGQGLRLIYYSQIVNDFQKGDIAEGYSVSREKKESFPLTVTSAQKNPTAFYLCASSIANRGTDTQYFGPGTRLTVL.

V is TRBV28 and J is TRBJ2-2; D gene unclear. V lost 3 bases and J lost 7, with 12 bases in between. This CDR3 is built from 14 residues. Germline CDR1 is MDHEN and CDR2 is SYDVKM. The CDR3 region is CASSFSPAVGELFF. CDR3 coding DNA: TGTGCCAGCAGTTTTAGCCCTGCGGTCGGGGAGCTGTTTTTT.

The chain couples TRBV20-1 to TRBJ1-2; D is uncertain. CDR3 length: 10 residues. V was shortened by 4 bases and J by 6 bases, with 6 bases between the two germline ends. CDR1 is DFQATT and CDR2 is SNEGSKA in the germline V gene (reference sequence). CDR3 in amino acids: CSAISDGYTF. In DNA, the CDR3 is TGCAGTGCTATCTCAGATGGCTACACCTTC.

The chain has TRBV5-1 and TRBJ2-2, with D uncertain. Germline-derived CDR1 and CDR2 are SGHRS and YFSETQ. V lost 0 bases, J lost 0 bases, and 15 bases lay in between. The CDR3 runs to 18 residues. The CDR3 DNA follows: TGCGCCAGCAGCTTGGTGGGTCTTGGCGGAACGAACACCGGGGAGCTGTTTTTT. This codes for CASSLVGLGGTNTGELFF.

The genes are TRBV7-8 and TRBJ1-1, with 8 bases that match TRBD1. The V gene's germline CDR1 is SGHVS and CDR2 FQNEAQ. The ends lost 3 bases at V and 2 bases at J; junction bases unmatched: 2. The CDR3 contains 14 residues. The CDR3 nucleotides read TGTGCCAGCAGCTTCGACAGGGGCAACACTGAAGCTTTCTTT. Amino acids: CASSFDRGNTEAFF.

Concerning this clone: The sample carries other DNA sequences with the same CDR3. The rearrangement links TRBV5-1 to TRBJ2-1, with 9 bases aligning to TRBD2. J gave up 5 bases and V 0 bases, and 3 bases lay outside the gene matches. This CDR3 comprises 15 residues. The V gene's germline CDR1 is SGHRS and CDR2 YFSETQ. The CDR3 protein is CASSLVLAGNNEQFF. CDR3 coding DNA: TGCGCCAGCAGCTTGGTTCTAGCGGGGAACAATGAGCAGTTCTTC. Full variable domain (remainder filled in from reference TRBV5-1 and TRBJ2-1): KAGVTQTPRYLIKTRGQQVTLSCSPISGHRSVSWYQQTPGQGLQFLFEYFSETQRNKGNFPGRFSGRQFSNSRSEMNVSTLELGDSALYLCASSLVLAGNNEQFFGPGTRLTVL.

Turning to this clone: A read error may account for a junction end that differs from germline. Additional DNA sequences in this sample encode the identical CDR3. The chain joins TRBV9 to TRBJ2-2; 7 bases are shared with TRBD1. Germline V gene data show CDR1 as SGDLS and CDR2 as YYNGEE. The CDR3 loop spans 14 amino acids. The CDR3 sequence: CASSLRTGAGELFF. CDR3 DNA sequence: TGTGCCAGCAGCTTACGAACAGGGGCCGGGGAGTTGTTTTTT.